Listed here are 19 T cell receptor beta chains from one sample, sequenced in a study of graft-versus-host responses after intestinal transplantation. No antigen is known for these receptors. Some clones are missing from TCRdb's copy, which holds only in-frame ones; the method was immunoSEQ multiplex PCR. Here the sample spans about 110,000 clones, 90% to 95% being singletons. The sequenced sample was unstimulated CD4+ T cells sorted from spleen or lymph node cells, obtained before transplant. The receptors originated from a human donor who was the organ donor for an intestinal transplant.

The chain combines TRBV7-2 with TRBJ2-3; possibly TRBD2 for D (5 bases). From germline, CDR1 is SGHTA and CDR2 FQGNSA. V was pared by 3 bases and J by 0 bases, with 13 bases between. This CDR3 is built from 16 residues. The CDR3 DNA follows: TGTGCCAGCAGCTTTCTGGCGGGCCTTAGCACAGATACGCAGTATTTT. It is translated as CASSFLAGLSTDTQYF.

This chain connects TRBV9 to TRBJ2-2, with D unresolved. This CDR3 is built from 16 residues. In germline, CDR1 is SGDLS, CDR2 YYNGEE. With 3 bases removed from V and 0 bases from J, the gap between germline ends came to 12 bases. DNA of the CDR3: TGTGCCAGCAGCGACCTCCCGACTGCGAACACCGGGGAGCTGTTTTTT. It is translated as CASSDLPTANTGELFF.

The chain has TRBV5-1 and TRBJ2-2, with 7 bases fitting TRBD2. There are 15 residues in the CDR3. Germline-derived CDR1 and CDR2 are SGHRS and YFSETQ. The junction had 0 bases not matched to a gene; V was cut back by 0 bases and J by 1 base. In nucleotides, the CDR3 is TGCGCCAGCAGCTTGGCTAGCGGGAACACCGGGGAGCTGTTTTTT. It is translated as CASSLASGNTGELFF.

The CDR3 here is CAWSSPATNEKLFF. Here the CDR3 DNA reads TGTGCCTGGAGTTCTCCCGCAACTAATGAAAAACTGTTTTTT. The rearrangement joins TRBV30 to TRBJ1-4, with unresolved D. CDR3 length equals 14 residues. V was clipped by 2 bases and J by 0 bases, with 7 bases between them. Germline V gives CDR1 GTSNPN, CDR2 SVGIG (reference sequence).

The DNA for the CDR3 is TGCGCCAGCAGCCCGGGACTTCCACCCAATTCTGGGCAGTACTTC. Encoded protein: CASSPGLPPNSGQYF. The V and J genes are TRBV4-1 and TRBJ2-7, with D maybe TRBD2 (6 bases). V lost 4 bases to trimming and J lost 9 bases, with 22 bases between them. Germline lookup yields CDR1 MGHRA and CDR2 YSYEKL. This CDR3 is built from 15 residues.

The chain has TRBV10-3 and TRBJ2-1, with no clear D. Germline V CDR1 and CDR2: ENHRY, SYGVKD. V gave up 6 bases and J gave up 7 bases, with 13 bases separating them. This CDR3 has 13 amino acids. CDR3 region: CAIRLPQVNEQFF. CDR3 bases: TGTGCCATCAGGTTACCCCAAGTTAATGAGCAGTTCTTC.

V gene TRBV25-1 combines with J gene TRBJ1-2, with 7 bases lining up with TRBD1. Trimming cost V 6 bases and J 2 bases; bases outside gene matches: 18. Germline V gives CDR1 MGHDK, CDR2 SYGVNS. This CDR3 has 18 amino acids. Here the CDR3 reads CASSPAGQGGGFNYGYTF. The CDR3 nucleotides read TGTGCCAGCAGCCCAGCTGGGCAGGGGGGCGGGTTCAACTATGGCTACACCTTC.

This chain uses TRBV2 with TRBJ1-5; D call uncertain. The CDR3 consists of 13 residues. Germline V gene sequence: CDR1 SNHLY, CDR2 FYNNEI. Deletions cut 11 bases from V and 0 bases from J, with 11 bases between. CDR3 nucleotides: TGTGCCGGCTCGCGGGATAGCAATCAGCCCCAGCATTTT. Amino acid sequence: CAGSRDSNQPQHF. The entire variable domain, with the rest obtained from reference TRBV2 and TRBJ1-5, is as follows: EPEVTQTPSHQVTQMGQEVILRCVPISNHLYFYWYRQILGQKVEFLVSFYNNEISEKSEIFDDQFSVERPDGSNFTLKIRSTKLEDSAMYFCAGSRDSNQPQHFGDGTRLSIL.

The chain has TRBV2 and TRBJ2-4; 9 positions agree with TRBD1. Unmatched junction bases numbered 5, after V lost 5 bases and J lost 0 bases. The CDR3 loop spans 16 amino acids. CDR1 is SNHLY and CDR2 is FYNNEI in the germline V gene. CDR3 residues: CASSRRQGGAKNIQYF. CDR3 DNA: TGTGCCAGCAGTCGAAGACAGGGGGGAGCCAAAAACATTCAGTACTTC. Filled out from reference TRBV2 and TRBJ2-4, the complete variable domain reads EPEVTQTPSHQVTQMGQEVILRCVPISNHLYFYWYRQILGQKVEFLVSFYNNEISEKSEIFDDQFSVERPDGSNFTLKIRSTKLEDSAMYFCASSRRQGGAKNIQYFGAGTRLSVL.

V gene TRBV5-1 combines with J gene TRBJ1-1; 8 nucleotides agree with TRBD1. Per the germline V gene, CDR1 is SGHRS and CDR2 is YFSETQ. With 4 bases clipped from V and 6 bases from J, the junction kept 11 bases outside the gene matches. The CDR3 sequence is 15 residues long. CDR3 DNA: TGCGCCAGCAGCAGGAGTCGGGACAGGCGGCCTGAAGCTTTCTTT. It specifies CASSRSRDRRPEAFF.

This chain links TRBV5-6 with TRBJ2-5, with D unclear. The ends were cut back, 3 bases at V and 1 base at J, with 7 bases in the middle. Germline loops: CDR1 SGHDT, CDR2 YYEEEE. The CDR3 spans 13 residues. The CDR3 protein is CASSYSSQETQYF. CDR3 in DNA: TGTGCCAGCAGCTACTCATCCCAAGAGACCCAGTACTTC.

The CDR3 DNA sequence: TGCGCCAGCAGCTTGGAGGGAACGAACACTGAAGCTTTCTTT. This sequence encodes CASSLEGTNTEAFF. The J gene is TRBJ1-1, the V gene TRBV5-1, with unresolved D. Germline CDR1 reads SGHRS; CDR2 reads YFSETQ. Trimming cost V 0 bases and J 1 base, with 7 bases left between them. This CDR3 spans 14 amino acids. Full variable domain (missing parts from reference TRBV5-1 and TRBJ1-1): KAGVTQTPRYLIKTRGQQVTLSCSPISGHRSVSWYQQTPGQGLQFLFEYFSETQRNKGNFPGRFSGRQFSNSRSEMNVSTLELGDSALYLCASSLEGTNTEAFFGQGTRLTVV.

J is TRBJ1-2 and V is TRBV6-6, with D possibly TRBD1 on 6 matching bases. The germline V gene has CDR1 MNHNY and CDR2 SVGAGI (reference sequence). This CDR3 spans 14 amino acids. V was clipped by 4 bases and J by 7 bases, with 16 bases between them. The CDR3: CASSWDTRRGGYTF. CDR3 nucleotides: TGTGCCAGCAGTTGGGACACCCGACGGGGTGGCTACACCTTC.

The chain has TRBV19 and TRBJ1-2, with D maybe TRBD1 (5 bases). Germline-derived CDR1 and CDR2 are LNHDA and SQIVND (reference sequence). This CDR3 comprises 16 residues. The V end was cut by 0 bases, the J end by 6 bases, with 17 bases between. The CDR3 DNA is TGTGCCAGTAGTATAGAGGCAGGGAGAGGTTTGGATGGCTACACCTTC. This sequence encodes CASSIEAGRGLDGYTF.

The chain couples TRBV25-1 to TRBJ1-6, with D perhaps TRBD1 (5 bases). The length of the CDR3 is 15 residues. Germline values: CDR1 MGHDK, CDR2 SYGVNS. V lost 7 bases to trimming and J lost 2 bases, with 12 bases between them. The CDR3 DNA reads as TGTGCCAGCACCCACCGGGGCCCCTATAATTCACCCCTCCACTTT. Translation gives CASTHRGPYNSPLHF.

This clone was counted between two and nine times. The rearrangement joins TRBV18 to TRBJ2-7; 8 nucleotides line up with TRBD1. After removal of 2 bases from V and 11 bases from J, the junction contained 8 bases not matched to a gene. CDR1 KGHSH and CDR2 LQKENI come from the germline V gene. The CDR3 has 13 residues. DNA of the CDR3: TGTGCCAGCTCACCAGCGAGTGCAGGGGGCAAGTACTTC. It codes for CASSPASAGGKYF.

The chain couples TRBV25-1 to TRBJ2-3; D is perhaps TRBD2 (6 bases). Trimming took 3 bases from V and 5 from J, leaving 12 bases between them. The CDR3 totals 14 residues. Germline V CDR1 and CDR2: MGHDK, SYGVNS. CDR3 protein: CASSDSGGGDTQYF. The DNA of the CDR3 is TGTGCCAGCAGTGACTCTGGGGGAGGAGATACGCAGTATTTT.

Notes on this clone: Other DNA sequences within the sample encode an identical CDR3. CDR3 coding DNA: TGCGCCAGCAGCTGGACAGGGTATGGCTACACCTTC. Its protein is CASSWTGYGYTF. J is TRBJ1-2 and V is TRBV5-1; 8 bases map to TRBD1. V shed 3 bases, J shed 5 bases, and the junction held 0 bases outside the gene matches. This CDR3 is 12 amino acids long. Germline V lookup: CDR1 SGHRS, CDR2 YFSETQ.

The chain has TRBV5-1 and TRBJ1-5, with D possibly TRBD1 on 5 matching bases. V dropped 0 bases and J dropped 6 bases, with 16 bases sitting between them. This CDR3 is built from 16 residues. Germline loops: CDR1 SGHRS, CDR2 YFSETQ. CDR3 amino acids: CASSLAGTEGGQPQHF. The CDR3 bases are TGCGCCAGCAGCTTGGCCGGGACCGAGGGAGGTCAGCCCCAGCATTTT.